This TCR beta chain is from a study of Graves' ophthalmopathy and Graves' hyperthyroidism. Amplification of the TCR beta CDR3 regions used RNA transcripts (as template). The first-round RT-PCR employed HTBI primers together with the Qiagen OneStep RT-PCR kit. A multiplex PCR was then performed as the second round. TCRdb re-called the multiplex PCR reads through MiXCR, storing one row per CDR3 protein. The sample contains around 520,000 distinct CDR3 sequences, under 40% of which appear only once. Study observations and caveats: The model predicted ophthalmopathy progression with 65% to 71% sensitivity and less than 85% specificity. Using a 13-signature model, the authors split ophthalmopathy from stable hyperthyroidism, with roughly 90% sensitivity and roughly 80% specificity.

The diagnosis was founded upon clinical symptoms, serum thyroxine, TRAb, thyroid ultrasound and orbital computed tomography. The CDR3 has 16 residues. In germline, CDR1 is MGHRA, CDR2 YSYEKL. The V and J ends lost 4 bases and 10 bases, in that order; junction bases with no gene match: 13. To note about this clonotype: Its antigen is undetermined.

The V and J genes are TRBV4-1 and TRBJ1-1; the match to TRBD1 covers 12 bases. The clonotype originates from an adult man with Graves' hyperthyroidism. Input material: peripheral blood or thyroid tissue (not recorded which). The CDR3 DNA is TGCGCCAGCAGCCCGGGGGGACAGGGGGCCCTGGCACGAGCTTTCTTT. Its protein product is CASSPGGQGALARAFF.